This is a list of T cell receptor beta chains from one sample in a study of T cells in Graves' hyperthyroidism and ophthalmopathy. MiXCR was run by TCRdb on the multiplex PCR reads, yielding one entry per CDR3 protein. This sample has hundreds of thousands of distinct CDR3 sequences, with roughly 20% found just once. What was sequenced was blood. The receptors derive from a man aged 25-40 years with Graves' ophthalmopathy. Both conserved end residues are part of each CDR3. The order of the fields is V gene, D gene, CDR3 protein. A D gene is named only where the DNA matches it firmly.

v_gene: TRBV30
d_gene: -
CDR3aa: CAWSLGARLNNSPLHF

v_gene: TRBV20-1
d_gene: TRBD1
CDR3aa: CSAPDRGSAGELFF

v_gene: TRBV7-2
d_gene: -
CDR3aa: CASSLRTPANYGYTF

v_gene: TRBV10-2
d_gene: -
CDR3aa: CASRAVSGANVLTF

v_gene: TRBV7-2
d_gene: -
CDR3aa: CASSAGANEQFF

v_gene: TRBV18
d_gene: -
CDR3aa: CASSSEGGYRVNTEAFF

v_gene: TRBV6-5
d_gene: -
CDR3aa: CASSDSAGSSYNEQLF

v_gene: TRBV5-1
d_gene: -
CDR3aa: CASSLEGGRVGGYTF

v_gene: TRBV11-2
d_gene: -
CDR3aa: CASSLASAGAYEQYF

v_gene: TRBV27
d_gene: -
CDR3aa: CASSPPSGEYEQFF

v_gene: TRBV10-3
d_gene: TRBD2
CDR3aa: CATREAGDVADTQYF

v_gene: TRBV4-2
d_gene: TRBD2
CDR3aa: CASSQDPGSGKGSYEQYF

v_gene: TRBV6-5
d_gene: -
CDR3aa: CASSYSRLHQETQYF

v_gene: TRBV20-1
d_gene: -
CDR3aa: CSAPLGRYEQYF

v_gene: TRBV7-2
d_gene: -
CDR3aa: CASSLNARLSNEQYF

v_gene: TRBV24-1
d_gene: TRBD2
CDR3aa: CATSDLLSGRDNEQFF

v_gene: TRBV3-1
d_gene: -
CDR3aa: CASSPAGAGAEQFF

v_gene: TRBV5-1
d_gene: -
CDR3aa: CASIPGQQTGELFF

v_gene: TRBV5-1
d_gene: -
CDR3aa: CASSSRGMSTEAFF

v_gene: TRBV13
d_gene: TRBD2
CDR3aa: CASSLLAGHNEQFF

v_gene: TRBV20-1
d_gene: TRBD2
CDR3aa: CSAIPRLAGYQETQYF

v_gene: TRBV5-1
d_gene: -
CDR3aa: CASGRSGTGVDEQYF

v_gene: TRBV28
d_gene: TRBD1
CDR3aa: CASSLTGASNEQFF

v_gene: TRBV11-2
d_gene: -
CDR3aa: CASNLVGLFNEQFF

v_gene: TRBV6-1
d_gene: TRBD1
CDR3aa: CASRSGQGYGYTF

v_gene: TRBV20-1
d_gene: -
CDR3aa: CSAAEPRYSGANVLTF

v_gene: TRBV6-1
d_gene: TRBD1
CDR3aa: CASSEARRTGSQPQHF

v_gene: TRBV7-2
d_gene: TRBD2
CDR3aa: CASSSRNLAGGNLAKNIQYF

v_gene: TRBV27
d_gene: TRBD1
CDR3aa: CASTPTGGHTDTQYF

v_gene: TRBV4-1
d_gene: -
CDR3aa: CASSQGLASQETQYF

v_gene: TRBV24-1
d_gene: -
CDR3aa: CATRDTGRDEQFF

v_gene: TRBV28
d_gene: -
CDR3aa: CASSFSGTLQETQYF

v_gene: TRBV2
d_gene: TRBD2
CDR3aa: CASKVAGGGASTGELFF

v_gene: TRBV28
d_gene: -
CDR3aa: CASSTGTIPYEQYF

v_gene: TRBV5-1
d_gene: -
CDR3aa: CASGDDGNEQFF

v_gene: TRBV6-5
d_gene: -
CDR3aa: CASSYSGFRNQPQHF

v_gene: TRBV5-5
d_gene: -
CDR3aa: CASSLKGRMNTEAFF

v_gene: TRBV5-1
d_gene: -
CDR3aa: CASSLSGGSAYEQYF

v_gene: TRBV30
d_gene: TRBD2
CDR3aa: CAWSTTSAYNEQFF

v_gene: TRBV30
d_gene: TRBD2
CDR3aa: CAWSVASGRAPYF

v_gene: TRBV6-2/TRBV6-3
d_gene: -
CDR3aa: CASSDRLQETQYF

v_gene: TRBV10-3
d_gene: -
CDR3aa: CAISEYLGGEAFF

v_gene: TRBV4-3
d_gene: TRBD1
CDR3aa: CASSQRTGGPDTQYF

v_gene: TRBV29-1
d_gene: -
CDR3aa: CSVGGGYTEAFF

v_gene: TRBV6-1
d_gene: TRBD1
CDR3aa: CASGELDRGLYNEQFF

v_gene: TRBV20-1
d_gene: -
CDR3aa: CSAEGPFGELFF

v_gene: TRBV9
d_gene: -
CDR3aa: CASSGRVPSTEAFF

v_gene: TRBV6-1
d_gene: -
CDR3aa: CASREGGYEQYF

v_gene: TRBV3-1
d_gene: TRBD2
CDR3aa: CASSHAHGRTTNEQFF

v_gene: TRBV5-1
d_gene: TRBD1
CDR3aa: CASSLSRGPDRNYGYTF

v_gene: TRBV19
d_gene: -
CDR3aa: CASSIRRLQDVSRGYNEQFF

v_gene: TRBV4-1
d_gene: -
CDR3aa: CASSQVVESYNEQFF

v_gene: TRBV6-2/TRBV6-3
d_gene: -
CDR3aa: CASSYGRDTYTDTQYF